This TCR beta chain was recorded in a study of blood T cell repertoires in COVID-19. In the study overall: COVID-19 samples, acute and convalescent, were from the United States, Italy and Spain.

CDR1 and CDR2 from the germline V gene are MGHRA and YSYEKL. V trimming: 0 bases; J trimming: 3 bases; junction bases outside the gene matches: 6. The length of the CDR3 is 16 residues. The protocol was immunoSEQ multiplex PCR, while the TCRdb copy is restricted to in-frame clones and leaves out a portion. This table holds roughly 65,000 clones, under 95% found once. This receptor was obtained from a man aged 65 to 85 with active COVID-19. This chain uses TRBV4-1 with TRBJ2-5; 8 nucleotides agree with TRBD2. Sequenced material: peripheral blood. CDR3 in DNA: TGCGCCAGCAGCCAAGATGGAACGGGGGGGAAAGAGACCCAGTACTTC. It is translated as CASSQDGTGGKETQYF.